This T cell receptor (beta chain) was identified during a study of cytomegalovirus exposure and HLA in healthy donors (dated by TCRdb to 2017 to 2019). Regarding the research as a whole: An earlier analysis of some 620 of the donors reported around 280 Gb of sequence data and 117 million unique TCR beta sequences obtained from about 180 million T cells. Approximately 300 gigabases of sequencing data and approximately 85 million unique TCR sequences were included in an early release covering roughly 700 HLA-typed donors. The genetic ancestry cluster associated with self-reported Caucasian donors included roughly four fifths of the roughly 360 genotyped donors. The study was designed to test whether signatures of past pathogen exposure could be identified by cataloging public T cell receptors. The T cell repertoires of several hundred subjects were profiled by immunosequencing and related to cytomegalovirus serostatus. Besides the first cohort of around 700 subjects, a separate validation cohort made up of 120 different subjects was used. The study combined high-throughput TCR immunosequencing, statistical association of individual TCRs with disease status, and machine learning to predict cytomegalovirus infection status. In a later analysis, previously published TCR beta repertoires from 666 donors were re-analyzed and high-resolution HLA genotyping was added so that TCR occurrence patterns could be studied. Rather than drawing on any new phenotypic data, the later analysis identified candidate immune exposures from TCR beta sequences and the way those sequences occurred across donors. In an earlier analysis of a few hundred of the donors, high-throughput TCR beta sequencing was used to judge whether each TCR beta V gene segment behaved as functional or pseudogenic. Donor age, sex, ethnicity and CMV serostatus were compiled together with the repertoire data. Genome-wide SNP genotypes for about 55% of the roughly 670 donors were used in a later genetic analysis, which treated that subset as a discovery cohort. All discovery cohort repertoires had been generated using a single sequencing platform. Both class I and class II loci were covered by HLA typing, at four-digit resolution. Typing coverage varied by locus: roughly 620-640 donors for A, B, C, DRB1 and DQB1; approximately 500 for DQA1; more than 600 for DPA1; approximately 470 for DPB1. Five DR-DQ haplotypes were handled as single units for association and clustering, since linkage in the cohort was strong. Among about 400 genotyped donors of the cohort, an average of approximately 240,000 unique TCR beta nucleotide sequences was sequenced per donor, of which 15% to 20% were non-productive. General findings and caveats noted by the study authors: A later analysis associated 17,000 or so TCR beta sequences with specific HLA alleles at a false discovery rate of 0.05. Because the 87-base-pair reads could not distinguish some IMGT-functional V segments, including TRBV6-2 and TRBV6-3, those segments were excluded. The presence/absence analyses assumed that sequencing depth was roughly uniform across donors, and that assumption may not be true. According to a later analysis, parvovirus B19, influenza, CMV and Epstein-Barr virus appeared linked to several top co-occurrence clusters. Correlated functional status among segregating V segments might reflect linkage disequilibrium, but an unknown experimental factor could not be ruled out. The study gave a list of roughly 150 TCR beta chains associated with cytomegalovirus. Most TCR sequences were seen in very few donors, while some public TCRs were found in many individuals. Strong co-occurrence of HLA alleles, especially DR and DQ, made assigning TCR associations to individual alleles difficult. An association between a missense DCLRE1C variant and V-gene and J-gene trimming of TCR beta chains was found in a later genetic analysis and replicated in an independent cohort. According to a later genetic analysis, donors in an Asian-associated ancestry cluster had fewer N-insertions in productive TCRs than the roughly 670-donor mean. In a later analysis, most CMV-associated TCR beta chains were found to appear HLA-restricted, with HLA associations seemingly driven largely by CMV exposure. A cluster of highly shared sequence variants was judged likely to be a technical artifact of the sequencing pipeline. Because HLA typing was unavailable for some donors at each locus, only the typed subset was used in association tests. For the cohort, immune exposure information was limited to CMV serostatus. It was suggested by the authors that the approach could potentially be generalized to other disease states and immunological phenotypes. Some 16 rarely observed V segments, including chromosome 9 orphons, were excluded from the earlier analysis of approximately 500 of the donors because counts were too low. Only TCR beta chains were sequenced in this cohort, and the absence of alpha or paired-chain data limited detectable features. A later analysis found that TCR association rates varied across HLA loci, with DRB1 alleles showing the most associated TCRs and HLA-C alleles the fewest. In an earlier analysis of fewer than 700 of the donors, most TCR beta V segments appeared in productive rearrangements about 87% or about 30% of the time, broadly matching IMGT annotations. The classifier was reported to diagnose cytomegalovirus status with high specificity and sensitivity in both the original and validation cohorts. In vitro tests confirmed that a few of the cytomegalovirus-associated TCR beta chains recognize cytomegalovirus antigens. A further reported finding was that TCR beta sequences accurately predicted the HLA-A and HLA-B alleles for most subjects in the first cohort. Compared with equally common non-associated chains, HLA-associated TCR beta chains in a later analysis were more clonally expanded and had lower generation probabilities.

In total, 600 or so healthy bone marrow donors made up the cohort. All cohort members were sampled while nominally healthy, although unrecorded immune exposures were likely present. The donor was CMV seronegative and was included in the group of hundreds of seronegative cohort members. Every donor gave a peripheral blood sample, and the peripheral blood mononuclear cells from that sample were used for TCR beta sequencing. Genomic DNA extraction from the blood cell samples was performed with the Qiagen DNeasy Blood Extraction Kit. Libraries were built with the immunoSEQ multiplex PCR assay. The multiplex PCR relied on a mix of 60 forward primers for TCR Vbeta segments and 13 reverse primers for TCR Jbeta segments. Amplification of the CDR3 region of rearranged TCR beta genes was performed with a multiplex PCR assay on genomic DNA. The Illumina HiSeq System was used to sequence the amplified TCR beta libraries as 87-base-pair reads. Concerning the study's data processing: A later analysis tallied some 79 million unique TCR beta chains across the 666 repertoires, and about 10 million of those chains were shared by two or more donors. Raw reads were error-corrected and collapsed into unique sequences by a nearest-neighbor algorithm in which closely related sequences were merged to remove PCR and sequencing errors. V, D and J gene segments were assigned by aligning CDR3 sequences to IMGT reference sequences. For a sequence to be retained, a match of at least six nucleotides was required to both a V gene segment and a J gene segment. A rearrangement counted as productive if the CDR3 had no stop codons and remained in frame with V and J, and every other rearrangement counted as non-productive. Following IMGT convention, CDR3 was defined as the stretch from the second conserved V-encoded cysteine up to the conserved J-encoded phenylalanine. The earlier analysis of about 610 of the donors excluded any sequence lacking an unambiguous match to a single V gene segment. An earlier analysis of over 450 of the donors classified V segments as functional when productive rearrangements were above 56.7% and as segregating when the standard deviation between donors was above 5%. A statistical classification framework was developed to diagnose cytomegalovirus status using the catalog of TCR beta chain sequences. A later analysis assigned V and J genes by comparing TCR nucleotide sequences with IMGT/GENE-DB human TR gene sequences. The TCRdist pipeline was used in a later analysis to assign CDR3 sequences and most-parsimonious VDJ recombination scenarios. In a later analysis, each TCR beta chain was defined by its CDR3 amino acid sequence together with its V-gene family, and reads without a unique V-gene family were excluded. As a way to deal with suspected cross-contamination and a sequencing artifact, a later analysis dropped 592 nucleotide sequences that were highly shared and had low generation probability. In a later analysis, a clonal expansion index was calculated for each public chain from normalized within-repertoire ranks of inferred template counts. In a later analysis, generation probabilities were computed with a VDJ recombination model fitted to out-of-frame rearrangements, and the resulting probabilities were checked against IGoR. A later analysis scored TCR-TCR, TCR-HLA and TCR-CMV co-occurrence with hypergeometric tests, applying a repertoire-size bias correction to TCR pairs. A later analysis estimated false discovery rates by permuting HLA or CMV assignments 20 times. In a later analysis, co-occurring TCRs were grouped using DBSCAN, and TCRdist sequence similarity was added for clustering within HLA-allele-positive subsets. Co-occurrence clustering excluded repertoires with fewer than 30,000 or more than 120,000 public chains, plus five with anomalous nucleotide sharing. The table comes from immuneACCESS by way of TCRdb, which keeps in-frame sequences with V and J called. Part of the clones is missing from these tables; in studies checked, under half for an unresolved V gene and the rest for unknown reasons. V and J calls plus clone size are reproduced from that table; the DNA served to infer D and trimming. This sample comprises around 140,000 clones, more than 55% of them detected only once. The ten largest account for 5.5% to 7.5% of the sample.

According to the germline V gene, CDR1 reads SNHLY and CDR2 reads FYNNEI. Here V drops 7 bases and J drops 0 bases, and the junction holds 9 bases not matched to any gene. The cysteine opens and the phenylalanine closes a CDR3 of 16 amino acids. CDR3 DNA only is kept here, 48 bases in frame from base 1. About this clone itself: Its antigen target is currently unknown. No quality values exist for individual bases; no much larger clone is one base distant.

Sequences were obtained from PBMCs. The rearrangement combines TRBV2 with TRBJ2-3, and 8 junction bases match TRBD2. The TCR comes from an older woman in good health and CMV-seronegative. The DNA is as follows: TGTGCCAGCACTCCCGGGACTAGGGCTAGCACAGATACGCAGTATTTT. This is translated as CASTPGTRASTDTQYF.